Listed here are 11 T cell receptor beta chains from one sample, sequenced in a study of T-cell memory formation after mild COVID-19. TCRdb re-called the 5' RACE reads with MiXCR, one entry per CDR3 protein. This repertoire shows roughly 250,000 distinct CDR3 sequences, around 17% found once; its top ten account for roughly a fifth. The specimen was PBMCs or a T cell subset sorted from them (not recorded which). Every receptor here comes from a man aged 18-30 years who had mild COVID-19 (a few samples of this study predate the infection). Cell type and time point are not known.

V and J are TRBV9 and TRBJ2-1; D might be TRBD1 or TRBD2, each matching 6 bases. Germline lookup yields CDR1 SGDLS and CDR2 YYNGEE. This CDR3 contains 15 residues. The V gene lost 0 bases and the J gene lost 5 bases, with 12 bases spanning the gap. The CDR3 here is CASSVGGAQDNEQFF. CDR3 in DNA: TGTGCCAGCAGCGTAGGGGGGGCCCAGGACAATGAGCAGTTCTTC. Based on the CDR3 plus reference TRBV9 and TRBJ2-1, the full variable domain is DSGVTQTPKHLITATGQRVTLRCSPRSGDLSVYWYQQSLDQGLQFLIQYYNGEERAKGNILERFSAQQFPDLHSELNLSSLELGDSALYFCASSVGGAQDNEQFFGPGTRLTVL.

J is TRBJ2-3 and V is TRBV4-1, with a possible D match to TRBD2 (6 bases). Germline values: CDR1 MGHRA, CDR2 YSYEKL. The germline V and J ends were trimmed by 5 bases and 5 bases, with 14 bases remaining between them. The CDR3 extends over 14 amino acids. The CDR3 protein is CASSGGIYGDTQYF. CDR3 nucleotides: TGCGCCAGCAGCGGGGGGATTTACGGAGATACGCAGTATTTT.

This chain connects TRBV5-1 to TRBJ2-1, with D unclear. The CDR3 totals 17 residues. Trimming pared 0 bases from V and 0 bases from J, leaving 13 bases between. Looked up from germline, CDR1 is SGHRS and CDR2 is YFSETQ. DNA of the CDR3: TGCGCCAGCAGCTTGGTAGGGTCCTCGAGCTCCTACAATGAGCAGTTCTTC. This codes for CASSLVGSSSSYNEQFF.

As regards this clonotype: Being one base from a much bigger clone, this may be a read error. This chain joins TRBV12-3 or TRBV12-4 and TRBJ2-5, with 10 bases fitting TRBD2. The V and J ends lost 4 bases and 0 bases, in that order; junction bases with no gene match: 2. The CDR3 loop spans 15 amino acids. The CDR3 reads CASSYLAGDQETQYF. In DNA form, the CDR3 reads TGTGCCAGCAGTTATCTAGCGGGGGACCAAGAGACCCAGTACTTC.

This clonotype came up a few times. The J gene is TRBJ2-3, the V gene TRBV7-2; D is possibly TRBD1 or TRBD2 (5 bases each). The CDR3 totals 16 residues. Trimming took off 1 base at V and 6 bases at J, with 17 bases between the two ends. Germline CDR1 is SGHTA and CDR2 is FQGNSA. The CDR3 DNA reads as TGTGCCAGCAGCTTAGTCCGGGGACCCGCCCCGGATACGCAGTATTTT. Translation: CASSLVRGPAPDTQYF.

In its sample, this clonotype was seen a few times. The genes are TRBV5-1 and TRBJ1-5; 7 nucleotides agree with TRBD1. V trimming: 3 bases; J trimming: 1 base; junction bases outside the gene matches: 4. The CDR3 length is 15 residues. Per germline, CDR1 SGHRS and CDR2 YFSETQ. This CDR3 reads CASSSTGESNQPQHF. The CDR3, as DNA: TGCGCCAGCAGCTCCACAGGGGAAAGCAATCAGCCCCAGCATTTT.

This clonotype was counted between two and nine times. The gene calls are TRBV7-3 and TRBJ2-1, with TRBD2 as a possible D gene (5 bases). V was cut by 2 bases and J by 7 bases, with 12 bases left in between. The CDR3 is made up of 14 amino acids. Germline V gene lookup returns CDR1 SGHTA and CDR2 FQGTGA. Here the CDR3 reads CASSLSPTGNEQFF. CDR3 in DNA: TGTGCCAGCAGCTTATCGCCTACGGGGAATGAGCAGTTCTTC.

This clonotype was picked up a small number of times. The rearrangement links TRBV4-3 to TRBJ1-1; 7 bases map to TRBD1. The CDR3 runs to 15 residues. Per germline, CDR1 LGHNA and CDR2 YSLEER. V lost 0 bases and J lost 5; bases outside the gene matches: 6. CDR3 amino acids: CASSQDQGEGTEAFF. In DNA form, the CDR3 reads TGCGCCAGCAGCCAAGATCAGGGGGAGGGGACTGAAGCTTTCTTT.

This clonotype appeared a few times. This sequence joins TRBV6-1 and TRBJ1-6, with TRBD1 as a possible D gene (6 bases). V lost 2 bases and J 7 bases, leaving 9 bases between the germline ends. Germline lookup yields CDR1 MNHNS and CDR2 SASEGT. The CDR3 extends over 14 amino acids. CDR3 in amino acids: CASSETRGNSPLHF. The CDR3 DNA is TGTGCCAGCAGTGAAACTAGGGGGAATTCACCCCTCCACTTT.

This clonotype has more than one count but fewer than ten. The gene calls are TRBV28 and TRBJ2-7; D may be TRBD1 (5 bases). Looked up from germline, CDR1 is MDHEN and CDR2 is SYDVKM. V gave up 5 bases and J gave up 9 bases, with 17 bases separating them. CDR3 length: 13 residues. CDR3 sequence (DNA): TGTGCCAGCAGTCCGGCAGGGTATAGAGGGCAGTACGTC. Protein product: CASSPAGYRGQYV.

This clonotype occurred a few times. V gene TRBV18 combines with J gene TRBJ2-7, with no clear D. Germline CDR1 and CDR2: KGHSH and LQKENI. Trimming removed 4 bases from V and 2 bases from J, with 12 bases in between. The CDR3 has 14 residues. The CDR3 spells CASSRPPEPYEQYF. CDR3 coding DNA: TGTGCCAGCTCACGCCCGCCGGAACCCTACGAGCAGTACTTC.